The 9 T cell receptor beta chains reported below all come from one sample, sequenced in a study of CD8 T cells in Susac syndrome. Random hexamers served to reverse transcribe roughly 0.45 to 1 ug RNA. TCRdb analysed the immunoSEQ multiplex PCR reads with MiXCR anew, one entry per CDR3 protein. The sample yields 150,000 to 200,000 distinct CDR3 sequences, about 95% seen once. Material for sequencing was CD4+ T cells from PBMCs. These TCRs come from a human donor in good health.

In DNA, the CDR3 is TGTGCCAGTAGCCTAAGCGGGGGGCTAGTGGCTGAGCAGTTCTTC. As protein: CASSLSGGLVAEQFF. The chain recombines TRBV7-6 with TRBJ2-1; 9 positions match TRBD2. The V segment lost 9 bases and the J segment 9 bases; nucleotides outside the gene matches: 15. Per germline, CDR1 SGHVS and CDR2 FNYEAQ. The CDR3 loop spans 15 amino acids.

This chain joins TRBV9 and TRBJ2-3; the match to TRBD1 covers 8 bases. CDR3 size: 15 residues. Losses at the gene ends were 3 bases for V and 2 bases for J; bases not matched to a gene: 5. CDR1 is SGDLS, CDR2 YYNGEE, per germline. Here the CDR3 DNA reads TGTGCCAGCAGCGAAGGGACAGGCCCCACAGATACGCAGTATTTT. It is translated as CASSEGTGPTDTQYF.

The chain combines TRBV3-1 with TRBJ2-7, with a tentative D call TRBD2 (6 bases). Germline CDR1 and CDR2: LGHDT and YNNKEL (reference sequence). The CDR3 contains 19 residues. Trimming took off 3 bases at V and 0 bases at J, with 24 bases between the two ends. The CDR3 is CASSHLPCDRDGSSYEQYF. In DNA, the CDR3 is TGTGCCAGCAGCCACCTCCCTTGTGATCGGGACGGGAGCTCCTACGAGCAGTACTTC.

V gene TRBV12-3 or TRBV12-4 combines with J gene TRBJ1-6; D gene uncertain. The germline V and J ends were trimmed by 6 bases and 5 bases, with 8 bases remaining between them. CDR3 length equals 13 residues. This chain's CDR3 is CASSRTNNSPLHF. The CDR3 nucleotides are TGTGCCAGCAGCAGGACCAATAATTCACCCCTCCACTTT.

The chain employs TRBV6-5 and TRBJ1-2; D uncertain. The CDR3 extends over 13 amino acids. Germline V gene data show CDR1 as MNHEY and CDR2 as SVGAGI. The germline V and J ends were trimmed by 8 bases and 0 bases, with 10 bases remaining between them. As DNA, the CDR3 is TGTGCCAGCGCCCAGTTAGCTAACTATGGCTACACCTTC. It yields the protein CASAQLANYGYTF.

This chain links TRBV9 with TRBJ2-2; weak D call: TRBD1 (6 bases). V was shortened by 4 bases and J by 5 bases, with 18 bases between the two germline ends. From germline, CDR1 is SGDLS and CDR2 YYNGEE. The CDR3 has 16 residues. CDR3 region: CASSPKEQGRTGELFF. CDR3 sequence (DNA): TGTGCCAGCAGCCCGAAGGAACAGGGAAGGACCGGGGAGCTGTTTTTT.

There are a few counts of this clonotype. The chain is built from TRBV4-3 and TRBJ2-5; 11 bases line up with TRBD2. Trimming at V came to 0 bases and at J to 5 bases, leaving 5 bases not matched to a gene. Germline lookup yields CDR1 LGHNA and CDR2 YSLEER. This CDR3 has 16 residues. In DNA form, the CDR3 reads TGCGCCAGCAGCCAAGATTTCACTAGCGGGGGTGAGACCCAGTACTTC. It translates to CASSQDFTSGGETQYF.

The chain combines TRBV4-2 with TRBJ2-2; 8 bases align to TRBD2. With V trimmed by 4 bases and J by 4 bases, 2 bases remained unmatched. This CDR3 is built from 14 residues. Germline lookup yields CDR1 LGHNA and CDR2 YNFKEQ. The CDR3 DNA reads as TGTGCCAGCAGCCCCCGGGGGGGCACCGGGGAGCTGTTTTTT. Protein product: CASSPRGGTGELFF.

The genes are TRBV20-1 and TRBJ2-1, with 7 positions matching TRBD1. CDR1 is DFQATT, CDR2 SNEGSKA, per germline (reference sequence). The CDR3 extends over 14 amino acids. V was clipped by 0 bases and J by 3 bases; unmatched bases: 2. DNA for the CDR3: TGCAGTGCTAGAGACGGGACAGACTACAATGAGCAGTTCTTC. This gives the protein CSARDGTDYNEQFF.